The 30 T cell receptor beta chains in this list originate from one sample, sequenced in a study of immune evolution from preneoplasia to lung adenocarcinoma. The assay was immunoSEQ multiplex PCR, and TCRdb's table has in-frame clones only and misses some. The sample has about 2,700 clones, roughly 84% seen once. Sequenced sample: FFPE atypical adenomatous hyperplasia tissue from the lung. Subset reported: atypical adenomatous hyperplasia (AAH), lung preneoplasia. Source of these receptors: a person between 65 and 79 years old with lung adenocarcinoma.

J is TRBJ2-1 and V is TRBV29-1; the D call may be TRBD1 or TRBD2 (6 bases each). Germline lookup yields CDR1 SQVTM and CDR2 ANQGSEA. The CDR3 has 13 residues. The V and J ends lost 2 bases and 7 bases respectively, with 12 bases between them. CDR3 nucleotide sequence: TGCAGCGTTGAATTCGGAGGGGGAAATGAGCAGTTCTTC. Protein: CSVEFGGGNEQFF.

The rearrangement uses TRBV18 and TRBJ2-4, with a possible D match to TRBD2 (5 bases). Trimming removed 2 bases from V and 4 bases from J, with 6 bases in between. The CDR3 sequence is 13 residues long. The germline gives CDR1 KGHSH, CDR2 LQKENI. The CDR3 nucleotides read TGTGCCAGCTCACCAGGCGGGAAAAACATTCAGTACTTC. As protein: CASSPGGKNIQYF. Supplemented by reference TRBV18 and TRBJ2-4, the full variable domain reads NAGVMQNPRHLVRRRGQEARLRCSPMKGHSHVYWYRQLPEEGLKFMVYLQKENIIDESGMPKERFSAEFPKEGPSILRIQQVVRGDSAAYFCASSPGGKNIQYFGAGTRLSVL.

The chain employs TRBV6-5 and TRBJ2-3; 11 bases are a match to TRBD2. The trim removed 0 bases at V and 7 bases at J, leaving 6 bases unmatched. CDR3 length: 16 amino acids. Germline-derived CDR1 and CDR2 are MNHEY and SVGAGI. The CDR3 loop is CASSYSIAGGPNTQYF. CDR3 DNA: TGTGCCAGCAGTTACTCGATAGCGGGAGGGCCAAATACGCAGTATTTT.

This chain joins TRBV5-1 and TRBJ2-1, with 8 bases matching TRBD1. Unmatched junction bases numbered 6, after V lost 5 bases and J lost 2 bases. Germline values: CDR1 SGHRS, CDR2 YFSETQ. The CDR3 is 15 residues long. The CDR3 bases are TGCGCCAGCAGGGAGACAGGGGACCCCTACAATGAGCAGTTCTTC. Encoded protein: CASRETGDPYNEQFF.

The rearrangement uses TRBV25-1 and TRBJ2-6; D call uncertain. The CDR3 consists of 13 residues. Trimming cost V 10 bases and J 4 bases, with 11 bases left between them. Looked up from germline, CDR1 is MGHDK and CDR2 is SYGVNS. The CDR3 spells CATSGTGANVLTF. The CDR3 DNA sequence: TGTGCCACCTCAGGTACCGGGGCCAACGTCCTGACTTTC.

This clone has only one observation. The V and J genes are TRBV6-1 and TRBJ1-2, with D unresolved. V was shortened by 1 base and J by 8 bases, with 17 bases between the two germline ends. The CDR3 is made up of 15 amino acids. Germline V gene lookup returns CDR1 MNHNS and CDR2 SASEGT. The DNA for the CDR3 is TGTGCCAGCAGTGAAGACCCCCGCGGATCGGGAGGCTACACCTTC. Amino acids: CASSEDPRGSGGYTF.

The table lists this clone with a few counts. This chain joins TRBV18 and TRBJ2-2; D is unresolved. V lost 2 bases, J lost 2 bases, and 9 bases lay in between. Germline values: CDR1 KGHSH, CDR2 LQKENI. The CDR3 is 15 residues long. CDR3 DNA sequence: TGTGCCAGCTCACCAGGTCTACAAAACACCGGGGAGCTGTTTTTT. This sequence encodes CASSPGLQNTGELFF.

This sequence joins TRBV5-1 and TRBJ1-3; no definite D call. CDR3 size: 18 residues. Looked up from germline, CDR1 is SGHRS and CDR2 is YFSETQ. Trimming took 4 bases from V and 0 from J, leaving 20 bases between them. CDR3 in amino acids: CASSQNRAGRFSGNTIYF. The DNA for the CDR3 is TGCGCCAGCAGCCAAAACCGGGCGGGCAGATTCTCTGGAAACACCATATATTTT.

A note on this clone: Other nucleotide sequences in the sample specify the same CDR3. V is TRBV18 and J is TRBJ2-3; D is unclear. The ends were cut back, 0 bases at V and 0 bases at J, with 13 bases in the middle. The germline V gene has CDR1 KGHSH and CDR2 LQKENI. The length of the CDR3 is 17 residues. CDR3: CASSPPVPVASTDTQYF. DNA of the CDR3: TGTGCCAGCTCACCACCGGTTCCGGTAGCTAGCACAGATACGCAGTATTTT.

The rearrangement uses TRBV11-3 and TRBJ2-7; 7 bases fit TRBD2. Germline CDR1 is SGHNT and CDR2 is YENEEA. The CDR3 runs to 16 residues. With 2 bases clipped from V and 2 bases from J, the junction kept 9 bases outside the gene matches. CDR3 coding DNA: TGTGCCAGCAGCTTACGACTCGGGCGGGAGACCTACGAGCAGTACTTC. This sequence encodes CASSLRLGRETYEQYF.

This chain links TRBV20-1 with TRBJ2-1; D unclear. CDR3 length equals 10 residues. The germline CDR1 and CDR2 sequences are DFQATT and SNEGSKA (reference sequence). V lost 6 bases to trimming and J lost 7 bases, with 7 bases between them. This CDR3 reads CSALGNEQFF. CDR3 DNA: TGCAGTGCCCTCGGAAATGAGCAGTTCTTC.

The V and J genes are TRBV5-1 and TRBJ1-1, with D unclear. The germline V and J ends were trimmed by 0 bases and 6 bases, with 15 bases remaining between them. CDR3 length: 15 residues. The germline V gene has CDR1 SGHRS and CDR2 YFSETQ. CDR3 sequence reads: CASSLVSSGSSEAFF. The CDR3 DNA is TGCGCCAGCAGCTTGGTTTCCAGTGGTTCTTCTGAAGCTTTCTTT.

The chain carries TRBV11-1 and TRBJ2-2; 13 bases line up with TRBD2. From germline, CDR1 is SGHAT and CDR2 FQDESV (reference sequence). This CDR3 region has 17 residues. V was pared by 5 bases and J by 12 bases, with 15 bases of the junction left unmatched. CDR3 residues: CASSTGLAGDTGEKLFF. Here the CDR3 DNA reads TGTGCCAGCAGCACCGGACTAGCGGGAGACACCGGGGAGAAGCTGTTTTTT.

The chain has TRBV9 and TRBJ2-7, with D possibly TRBD2 on 5 matching bases. From germline, CDR1 is SGDLS and CDR2 YYNGEE. V was clipped by 4 bases and J by 0 bases, with 14 bases between them. The CDR3 runs 15 residues. Here the CDR3 reads CASSPRGTGSYEQYF. DNA for the CDR3: TGTGCCAGCAGCCCTCGGGGTACTGGCTCCTACGAGCAGTACTTC.

V usage is TRBV10-3 and J usage is TRBJ1-5, with D hard to call. CDR1 and CDR2 (germline): ENHRY, SYGVKD. This CDR3 has 15 amino acids. Trimming left V 4 bases short and J 6 bases short, with 16 bases between. Here the CDR3 reads CAISAQGGRTQPQHF. The CDR3 DNA sequence: TGTGCCATCAGTGCCCAAGGAGGGCGGACTCAGCCCCAGCATTTT.

This clone was seen a few times. The chain recombines TRBV5-1 with TRBJ2-7; 8 positions match TRBD2. The germline V gene encodes CDR1 SGHRS and CDR2 YFSETQ. This CDR3 region has 14 residues. V shed 1 base and J 3 bases; nucleotides not matched to a gene: 3. CDR3 DNA: TGCGCCAGCAGCTTGAGCCTAGCGGGCTACGAGCAGTACTTC. Its translation is CASSLSLAGYEQYF.

The chain uses TRBV15 and TRBJ2-2; 8 nucleotides agree with TRBD1. Trimming cost V 0 bases and J 5 bases; bases outside gene matches: 20. The germline V gene has CDR1 LNHNV and CDR2 YYDKDF (reference sequence). The CDR3 consists of 21 residues. Written as DNA, the CDR3 is TGTGCCACCAGCAGAGATCGTACAGGACAGGGCCCGAACAGCCGTACCGGGGAGCTGTTTTTT. Translating gives CATSRDRTGQGPNSRTGELFF.

The genes are TRBV4-1 and TRBJ2-5; no definite D call. The CDR3 extends over 15 amino acids. Germline-derived CDR1 and CDR2 are MGHRA and YSYEKL. V was trimmed by 6 bases and J by 3 bases, leaving 17 bases between them. DNA of the CDR3: TGCGCCAGCAGTCTGGGTACTGGGTGGGAAGAGACCCAGTACTTC. Its protein product is CASSLGTGWEETQYF.

The rearrangement uses TRBV7-9 and TRBJ1-1, with 8 positions matching TRBD1. The junction had 4 bases not matched to a gene; V was cut back by 3 bases and J by 4 bases. CDR1 and CDR2 (germline): SEHNR, FQNEAQ (reference sequence). This CDR3 is built from 14 residues. The CDR3 coding sequence is TGTGCCAGCAGCTTTCTAACAGGGGGCACTGAAGCTTTCTTT. This gives the protein CASSFLTGGTEAFF.

This clone was seen a few times. The J gene is TRBJ2-7, the V gene TRBV11-2, with no clear D. Germline V lookup: CDR1 SGHAT, CDR2 FQNNGV. Trimming removed 5 bases at V and 1 base at J, with 12 bases between. The CDR3 has 14 amino acids. The CDR3 reads CASSTDPSSYEQYF. Written as DNA, the CDR3 is TGTGCCAGCAGCACGGACCCAAGTTCCTACGAGCAGTACTTC.

The V call is TRBV19, the J call TRBJ1-1; D not certain. The germline V and J ends were trimmed by 2 bases and 7 bases, with 14 bases remaining between them. Germline values: CDR1 LNHDA, CDR2 SQIVND (reference sequence). The CDR3 has 14 residues. The CDR3 nucleotides read TGTGCCAGTAGTATAAGGGCACCAGAGGGTGAAGCTTTCTTT. It yields the protein CASSIRAPEGEAFF.

About this clone itself: A read error may produce the germline difference seen at one junction end. Within the sample, other DNA sequences also encode this same CDR3. The V gene is TRBV5-1, the J gene TRBJ2-2; no clear D. CDR1 is SGHRS, CDR2 YFSETQ, per germline. CDR3 length equals 18 residues. The CDR3 loop reads CASSSQPGARHLTGELFF. Written as DNA, the CDR3 is TGCGCTAGCAGCTCACAACCCGGAGCCAGGCACCTCACCGGGGAGCTGTTTTTT.

The rearrangement links TRBV30 to TRBJ1-4, with a tentative D call TRBD1 (5 bases). Per germline, CDR1 GTSNPN and CDR2 SVGIG (reference sequence). The V gene lost 3 bases and the J gene lost 7 bases, with 15 bases spanning the gap. This CDR3 spans 14 amino acids. The CDR3 here is CAWRVRERGEKLFF. For the CDR3, the DNA is TGTGCCTGGAGGGTGAGGGAGAGGGGTGAAAAACTGTTTTTT.

This clone came up once. This rearrangement joins TRBV1 to TRBJ1-5; TRBD1, the table's D call, lacks a check against the DNA. TRBV1 is a recognized pseudogene. The CDR3 length is 16 residues. The CDR3 DNA reads as TGCACCAGCAGCCTTGGGGACAGGGTTGGCAATCAGCCCCAGCATTTT. This codes for CTSSLGDRVGNQPQHF.

This chain uses TRBV7-9 with TRBJ2-5; D not certain. From germline, CDR1 is SEHNR and CDR2 FQNEAQ (reference sequence). CDR3 size: 12 residues. V lost 5 bases and J 5 bases, leaving 9 bases between the germline ends. The CDR3: CASSPSYETQYF. CDR3 coding DNA: TGTGCCAGCAGCCCATCCTACGAGACCCAGTACTTC.

This chain links TRBV29-1 with TRBJ2-1, with D possibly being TRBD1 (7 bases). V was pared by 4 bases and J by 2 bases, with 12 bases between. Germline-derived CDR1 and CDR2 are SQVTM and ANQGSEA. The CDR3 has 14 amino acids. CDR3 sequence: CSVGGTDTYNEQFF. The CDR3, as DNA: TGCAGCGTTGGCGGGACAGATACCTACAATGAGCAGTTCTTC.

This clone was seen only once. This chain joins TRBV7-2 and TRBJ2-3; D remains unclear. V was trimmed by 4 bases and J by 0 bases, leaving 2 bases between them. CDR3 length: 12 amino acids. Germline V gene data show CDR1 as SGHTA and CDR2 as FQGNSA. Here the CDR3 reads CASSSSTDTQYF. The CDR3 bases are TGTGCCAGCAGCTCGAGCACAGATACGCAGTATTTT.

This rearrangement joins TRBV9 to TRBJ1-3, with 7 bases fitting TRBD1. The trim removed 4 bases at V and 0 bases at J, leaving 4 bases unmatched. CDR3 length equals 15 residues. Per germline, CDR1 SGDLS and CDR2 YYNGEE. The CDR3 sequence is CASSRTGNSGNTIYF. For the CDR3, the DNA is TGTGCCAGCAGCCGGACAGGCAACTCTGGAAACACCATATATTTT.

V usage is TRBV5-1 and J usage is TRBJ1-5; D is undetermined. This CDR3 is built from 16 residues. CDR1 SGHRS and CDR2 YFSETQ come from the germline V gene. Trimming shortened V by 4 bases and J by 3 bases, and 17 bases separated the two germline ends. CDR3: CASSGIPGHFNQPQHF. The CDR3, as DNA: TGCGCCAGCAGCGGTATACCCGGGCACTTCAATCAGCCCCAGCATTTT.

In nucleotides, the CDR3 is TGTGCCAGCAGCCAGGGGAGGTTGTTTTTT. It codes for CASSQGRLFF. V is TRBV28 and J is TRBJ2-2; D is tentatively TRBD1 or TRBD2 (6 bases each). V gave up 6 bases and J gave up 15 bases, with 11 bases separating them. CDR1 is MDHEN and CDR2 is SYDVKM in the germline V gene. The CDR3 runs to 10 residues.